The 12 T cell receptor beta chains below were found in one sample sequenced in a study of PD-L1 blockade in urothelial cancer. The time point is: pretreatment peripheral blood. This table comes from immunoSEQ multiplex PCR, and its TCRdb copy is limited to in-frame clones, with some not included. This sample carries about 43,000 clones, around 80% of them seen once, and the ten largest clones take 15% to 20%. The sequences come from PBMCs, collected around atezolizumab (anti-PD-L1) treatment. All receptors come from a man in his fifties or sixties with urothelial cancer.

A few counts support this clone. The chain links TRBV19 to TRBJ2-1, with D perhaps TRBD2 (6 bases). The ends were cut back, 1 base at V and 0 bases at J, with 13 bases in the middle. The CDR3 totals 17 residues. CDR1 and CDR2 (germline): LNHDA, SQIVND (reference sequence). CDR3 coding DNA: TGTGCCAGTAGTATAGCCCCCGCGGGGAGCTCCTACAATGAGCAGTTCTTC. Its protein product is CASSIAPAGSSYNEQFF.

This clone has just a few counts. V usage is TRBV28 and J usage is TRBJ1-6, with D unresolved. Germline loops: CDR1 MDHEN, CDR2 SYDVKM. This CDR3 is 16 amino acids long. V was cut by 8 bases and J by 1 base, with 15 bases left in between. The DNA of the CDR3 is TGTGCCAGCGAATCCCTATCGGGGTCCTATAATTCACCCCTCCACTTT. This translates into CASESLSGSYNSPLHF.

The chain has TRBV6-1 and TRBJ1-2; 10 positions agree with TRBD1. V shed 10 bases and J 2 bases; nucleotides not matched to a gene: 4. Germline V gene data show CDR1 as MNHNS and CDR2 as SASEGT. The CDR3 runs to 13 residues. The CDR3 nucleotides read TGTGCCACCGGGACAGGGGTAAACTATGGCTACACCTTC. It is translated as CATGTGVNYGYTF.

This clone was observed a single time. V and J are TRBV7-2 and TRBJ2-3, with a possible D match to TRBD2 (6 bases). CDR1 is SGHTA and CDR2 is FQGNSA in the germline V gene. V lost 2 bases and J lost 10, with 13 bases in between. The CDR3 extends over 13 amino acids. The CDR3 DNA sequence: TGTGCCAGCAGCTTATTACGGGAGAGAGCGCAGTATTTT. Protein product: CASSLLRERAQYF.

CDR3 residues: CASSLDGGGGYTF. The CDR3 nucleotides read TGCGCCAGCAGCTTGGATGGGGGCGGTGGCTACACCTTC. The chain employs TRBV5-1 and TRBJ1-2; maybe TRBD1 (6 bases). Trimming cost V 0 bases and J 7 bases, with 10 bases left between them. Germline assignment: CDR1 SGHRS and CDR2 YFSETQ. CDR3 length: 13 amino acids.

The chain couples TRBV7-2 to TRBJ2-3, with 7 nucleotides matching TRBD1. This CDR3 comprises 15 residues. Germline assignment: CDR1 SGHTA and CDR2 FQGNSA. V was clipped by 1 base and J by 1 base; unmatched bases: 2. This CDR3 reads CASSLGGTGTDTQYF. CDR3 bases: TGTGCCAGCAGCTTAGGGGGGACAGGCACAGATACGCAGTATTTT.

The chain has TRBV14 and TRBJ2-5, with a possible D match to TRBD1 (6 bases). The V gene's germline CDR1 is SGHDN and CDR2 FVKESK. The CDR3 has 16 residues. Deletions cut 0 bases from V and 0 bases from J, with 11 bases between. This CDR3 is CASSQETGMYQETQYF. DNA for the CDR3: TGTGCCAGCAGCCAAGAGACAGGAATGTACCAAGAGACCCAGTACTTC.

V and J are TRBV11-1 and TRBJ1-1; the D is unclear. This CDR3 spans 13 amino acids. Per the germline V gene, CDR1 is SGHAT and CDR2 is FQDESV (reference sequence). The ends were cut back, 1 base at V and 8 bases at J, with 11 bases in the middle. In nucleotides, the CDR3 is TGTGCCAGCAGCTTAGGACAAGCATCCGAAGCTTTCTTT. Its translation is CASSLGQASEAFF.

The rearrangement uses TRBV2 and TRBJ2-5; D is unresolved. This CDR3 is 13 amino acids long. The V gene's germline CDR1 is SNHLY and CDR2 FYNNEI. V was clipped by 4 bases and J by 0 bases, with 6 bases between them. The chain's CDR3 is CASSGGDQETQYF. The DNA of the CDR3 is TGTGCCAGCAGTGGAGGTGACCAAGAGACCCAGTACTTC.

This clone has a handful of counts. The chain uses TRBV28 and TRBJ1-3; perhaps TRBD1 as D (6 bases). The V end was cut by 3 bases, the J end by 0 bases, with 9 bases between. Germline-derived CDR1 and CDR2 are MDHEN and SYDVKM. There are 15 residues in the CDR3. The CDR3 protein is CASSLDSLSGNTIYF. The CDR3 DNA sequence: TGTGCCAGCAGTTTGGACAGCCTCTCTGGAAACACCATATATTTT.

The chain links TRBV4-1 to TRBJ2-7, with TRBD1 identical over 7 bases. The CDR3 consists of 18 residues. Germline V gene sequence: CDR1 MGHRA, CDR2 YSYEKL. V shed 0 bases and J 0 bases; nucleotides not matched to a gene: 11. The CDR3 nucleotides are TGCGCCAGCAGCCAAGATGGAAAGGGGGCTATAAGCTCCTACGAGCAGTACTTC. Its protein product is CASSQDGKGAISSYEQYF.

The rearrangement joins TRBV10-1 to TRBJ2-1; D uncertain. Germline lookup yields CDR1 WNHNN and CDR2 SYGVQD (reference sequence). V lost 4 bases, J lost 4 bases, and 8 bases lay in between. CDR3 length: 13 amino acids. The CDR3 loop reads CASSAEFYNEQFF. CDR3 DNA: TGCGCCAGCAGTGCGGAGTTTTACAATGAGCAGTTCTTC.